This is a list of T cell receptor beta chains from one sample in a study of blood T cell repertoires in COVID-19. Clones were sequenced by immunoSEQ multiplex PCR, and TCRdb holds only the in-frame ones, with some missing. There are about 260,000 clones in the sample; about 89% occur only once, and about 8.8% lies in the top ten. The sequencing input was peripheral blood. The receptors come from a man aged 35 to 55 with active or convalescent COVID-19. The CDR3 runs from the conserved cysteine through the conserved F or W. Fields, in order: V gene, J gene, D gene, clone size, CDR3 protein, CDR3 DNA. The D gene is left open where the match is weak. Clone size appears in some rows only: once, few, many, or a class for an expanded clone.

TRBV9,TRBJ2-3,NA,NA,CASSVGGDSTDTQYF,TGTGCCAGCAGCGTAGGGGGGGATAGCACAGATACGCAGTATTTT
TRBV6-5,TRBJ1-4,NA,NA,CASSSGNEKLFF,TGTGCCAGCAGTTCGGGGAATGAAAAACTGTTTTTT
TRBV7-7,TRBJ2-1,TRBD2,NA,CASSSSGRAENEQFF,TGTGCTAGCAGCTCTAGCGGGAGGGCCGAAAATGAGCAGTTCTTC
TRBV10-2,TRBJ1-5,NA,NA,CASKQGNQPQHF,TGCGCCAGCAAACAGGGAAATCAGCCCCAGCATTTT
TRBV4-2,TRBJ1-1,NA,NA,CASSQDSGGDEAFF,TGTGCCAGCAGCCAAGATAGCGGCGGTGACGAAGCTTTCTTT
TRBV4-1,TRBJ1-3,TRBD1,NA,CASSQATGGPDTIYF,TGCGCCAGCAGCCAGGCGACAGGGGGCCCGGACACCATATATTTT
TRBV3-1/TRBV3-2,TRBJ2-1,TRBD2,NA,CASSPTTSSNEQFF,TGTGCCAGCAGCCCGACGACTAGCTCCAATGAGCAGTTCTTC
TRBV4-1,TRBJ2-2,TRBD2,NA,CASSQLSGGPGTGELFF,TGCGCCAGCAGCCAACTTAGCGGGGGGCCCGGGACCGGGGAGCTGTTTTTT
TRBV30,TRBJ2-1,TRBD2,NA,CAWSNPGGLGNEQFF,TGTGCCTGGAGTAACCCGGGGGGGCTGGGGAATGAGCAGTTCTTC
TRBV5-1,TRBJ2-3,NA,NA,CASSPRTGTDTQYF,TGCGCCAGCAGCCCCCGAACAGGCACAGATACGCAGTATTTT
TRBV6-6,TRBJ1-3,NA,NA,CASSIRVGNTIYF,TGTGCCAGCAGTATCAGGGTTGGAAACACCATATATTTT
TRBV14,TRBJ1-2,NA,few,CASSQDHGFYGYTF,TGTGCCAGCAGCCAAGACCACGGGTTCTATGGCTACACCTTC
TRBV5-1,TRBJ2-3,NA,NA,CASKGGTDTQYF,TGCGCCAGCAAAGGGGGCACAGATACGCAGTATTTT
TRBV20-1,TRBJ2-5,NA,NA,CSPGGQETQYF,TGCAGTCCCGGGGGACAAGAGACCCAGTACTTC
TRBV25-1,TRBJ2-1,NA,NA,CASSESGSRAYNEQFF,TGTGCCAGCAGTGAATCGGGTAGCAGGGCCTACAATGAGCAGTTCTTC
TRBV7-2,TRBJ2-3,NA,once,CASSLARGRGTDTQYF,TGTGCCAGCAGCTTAGCCCGGGGAAGGGGCACAGATACGCAGTATTTT
TRBV18,TRBJ1-6,TRBD1,NA,CASSPESPGTGSGSPLHF,TGTGCCAGCTCACCAGAAAGTCCCGGGACAGGATCCGGGTCACCCCTCCACTTT
TRBV24-1,TRBJ2-5,TRBD2,NA,CATSEAGTSDQETQYF,TGTGCCACCAGTGAGGCCGGGACTAGCGACCAAGAGACCCAGTACTTC
TRBV12-3/TRBV12-4,TRBJ1-1,NA,NA,CASSYGTALAFF,TGTGCCAGCAGTTATGGTACAGCCTTAGCTTTCTTT
TRBV6-5,TRBJ2-7,TRBD1,NA,CASRIGTGAYEQYF,TGTGCCAGCAGAATCGGGACAGGGGCCTACGAGCAGTACTTC
TRBV30,TRBJ2-5,NA,NA,CAWSVQTSRGETQYF,TGTGCCTGGAGTGTACAAACTTCCCGGGGAGAGACCCAGTACTTC
TRBV6-1,TRBJ1-2,TRBD1,NA,CASSEGTGAYGYTF,TGTGCCAGCAGTGAAGGGACAGGCGCCTATGGCTACACCTTC
TRBV30,TRBJ2-3,NA,NA,CAWSGGARSTDTQYF,TGTGCCTGGAGCGGAGGGGCGCGAAGCACAGATACGCAGTATTTT
TRBV9,TRBJ2-5,TRBD2,NA,CASSVVAGGIETQYF,TGTGCCAGCAGCGTAGTTGCGGGAGGTATAGAGACCCAGTACTTC
TRBV29-1,TRBJ2-3,TRBD2,once,CSTRRGGDTQYF,TGCAGCACCCGGCGGGGGGGAGATACGCAGTATTTT
TRBV4-1,TRBJ2-1,TRBD2,NA,CASSPGLVTGNEQFF,TGCGCCAGCAGCCCGGGACTAGTAACGGGTAATGAGCAGTTCTTC
TRBV5-4,TRBJ1-2,NA,NA,CASSLGGLGYTF,TGTGCCAGCAGCTTGGGAGGGCTTGGCTACACCTTC
TRBV10-2,TRBJ1-6,NA,NA,CASRLSDLSPLHF,TGCGCCAGCAGACTTTCTGATCTTTCACCCCTCCACTTT
TRBV19,TRBJ1-2,NA,NA,CATTTAGGPYGYTF,TGTGCCACCACTACAGCCGGGGGACCCTATGGCTACACCTTC
TRBV25-1,TRBJ1-2,TRBD1,NA,CASIGTGNGYTF,TGTGCCAGCATCGGGACAGGGAATGGCTACACCTTC
TRBV28,TRBJ1-2,NA,NA,CASSPEVFNYGYTF,TGTGCCAGCAGCCCTGAGGTATTTAACTATGGCTACACCTTC
TRBV24-1,TRBJ2-1,TRBD1,once,CATSDRQGVYNEQFF,TGTGCCACCAGTGATAGGCAGGGGGTCTACAATGAGCAGTTCTTC
TRBV6-4,TRBJ1-6,NA,NA,CASSQTDRLINPPLHF,TGTGCCAGCAGTCAAACCGACAGGCTTATTAATCCACCCCTCCACTTT
TRBV10-3,TRBJ2-3,NA,NA,CAISRSGAEDTQYF,TGTGCCATCAGCCGATCTGGAGCGGAAGATACGCAGTATTTT
TRBV28,TRBJ2-2,TRBD1,many,CASIQGAKTGELFF,TGTGCCAGCATCCAGGGGGCGAAGACCGGGGAGCTGTTTTTT
TRBV19,TRBJ1-1,TRBD1,NA,CASSSLSGQGQGNTEAFF,TGTGCCAGTAGTTCACTCTCCGGACAGGGCCAGGGGAACACTGAAGCTTTCTTT
TRBV5-1,TRBJ2-7,TRBD2,NA,CASSLELAGDEQYF,TGCGCCAGCAGCTTAGAACTAGCGGGGGACGAGCAGTACTTC
TRBV30,TRBJ1-5,TRBD1,NA,CAWSLGQGAEYSQPQHF,TGTGCCTGGAGCCTAGGACAGGGGGCTGAATATTCTCAGCCCCAGCATTTT
TRBV24-1,TRBJ2-5,TRBD2,NA,CATSERLAGVGEQETQYF,TGTGCCACCAGTGAGAGACTAGCGGGAGTAGGTGAACAAGAGACCCAGTACTTC
TRBV12-2,TRBJ1-5,NA,NA,CASRLQGEYVNQPQHF,TGTGCAAGTCGCTTGCAGGGGGAATATGTCAATCAGCCCCAGCATTTT
TRBV25-1,TRBJ1-1,NA,NA,CASRGATEAFF,TGTGCCAGCAGGGGAGCCACTGAAGCTTTCTTT
TRBV11-2,TRBJ2-1,TRBD2,NA,CASSPQVPGLAGIPNEQFF,TGTGCCAGCAGCCCCCAGGTCCCGGGACTAGCGGGAATACCCAATGAGCAGTTCTTC
TRBV10-2,TRBJ1-6,NA,NA,CASSEQGRVGVVPLHF,TGCGCCAGCAGTGAACAGGGCCGTGTGGGGGTTGTTCCCCTCCACTTT
TRBV6-5,TRBJ2-7,NA,NA,CASRVWGVGIYEQYF,TGTGCCAGCAGGGTGTGGGGCGTAGGGATCTACGAGCAGTACTTC
TRBV29-1,TRBJ2-3,TRBD2,NA,CSATGTSGSRDTDTQYF,TGCAGCGCGACCGGGACTAGCGGGAGCCGGGACACAGATACGCAGTATTTT
TRBV25-1,TRBJ2-7,TRBD2,NA,CASSESGPGTSIDEQYF,TGTGCCAGCAGTGAATCCGGACCCGGGACTAGCATCGACGAGCAGTACTTC
TRBV9,TRBJ1-2,NA,NA,CATDSFYGYTF,TGTGCCACCGACAGCTTCTATGGCTACACCTTC
TRBV5-4,TRBJ1-1,NA,NA,CASSSSRGSDEAFF,TGTGCCAGCAGCTCCTCCAGGGGTTCTGATGAAGCTTTCTTT
TRBV29-1,TRBJ2-7,NA,NA,CSVGTSAYEQYF,TGCAGCGTTGGAACTTCGGCCTACGAGCAGTACTTC
TRBV14,TRBJ2-7,TRBD1,NA,CASSQERTGSKQYF,TGTGCCAGCAGCCAAGAACGGACAGGGTCGAAGCAGTACTTC
TRBV13,TRBJ2-3,NA,once,CASSLKVAVLTDTQYF,TGTGCCAGCAGCTTAAAGGTTGCGGTCCTCACAGATACGCAGTATTTT
TRBV6-4,TRBJ2-1,NA,NA,CASSHYSGNAYNEQFF,TGTGCCAGCAGTCACTACAGTGGAAACGCCTACAATGAGCAGTTCTTC
TRBV6-1,TRBJ1-5,NA,NA,CASSEGTTWQGNQPQHF,TGTGCCAGCAGTGAGGGGACAACTTGGCAAGGCAATCAGCCCCAGCATTTT